A single sample is the source of the 26 T cell receptor beta chains below, sequenced in a study of T cell repertoires in cytomegalovirus infection. TCRdb itself ran the reads through MiXCR, one entry per CDR3 protein. The table has 900,000 to 950,000 distinct CDR3 sequences, 31% seen once. For these TCRs, the target antigens are not known. The source material was cultured CD8+ T cells from PBMCs, sampled from culture after CMV antigen stimulation. Receptors were obtained from a human donor in good health (CMV status not recorded). Some clones in this sample may be carry-over from other donors' samples.

In the case of this clonotype: One junction end does not reproduce the germline sequence, and a read error may be involved. This rearrangement joins TRBV12-5 to TRBJ2-1; no clear D gene. CDR3 size: 15 residues. In germline, CDR1 is LGHNT, CDR2 FRNRAP. The CDR3: CVSGIDHPSYNEQFF. CDR3 DNA sequence: TGTGTTAGTGGAATCGACCACCCCTCCTACAATGAGCAGTTCTTC.

To note about this clonotype: This may stem from a read error, because a much larger clone lies one nucleotide away. The missing conserved phenylalanine or tryptophan at the end of this CDR3 makes a read error likely. This chain links TRBV7-9 with TRBJ2-3; 10 nucleotides align to TRBD2. The CDR3 has 18 amino acids. Unmatched junction bases numbered 11, after V lost 3 bases and J lost 2 bases. Germline V gene lookup returns CDR1 SEHNR and CDR2 FQNEAQ (reference sequence). The DNA for the CDR3 is TGTGCCAGCAGCTTGGGTCTAGCGGGGGAGAACCCCACAGATACGCAGTATTCT. Translating gives CASSLGLAGENPTDTQYS.

A few counts support this clonotype. The gene calls are TRBV27 and TRBJ2-3, with D possibly being TRBD2 (6 bases). The CDR3 is 13 residues long. V lost 3 bases, J lost 13 bases, and 17 bases lay in between. Germline V gene data show CDR1 as MNHEY and CDR2 as SMNVEV (reference sequence). This CDR3 reads CASSFPSLGRKYF. CDR3 nucleotides: TGTGCCAGCAGTTTCCCCTCATTGGGGAGGAAGTATTTT.

The chain combines TRBV7-6 with TRBJ2-7; unclear D gene. The CDR3 totals 13 residues. Germline V gene lookup returns CDR1 SGHVS and CDR2 FNYEAQ. With 5 bases removed from V and 3 bases from J, the gap between germline ends came to 11 bases. The CDR3 DNA is TGTGCCAGCAGCCCGACCCCAGGCTACGAGCAGTACGTC. It encodes CASSPTPGYEQYV.

This clonotype turned up a few times. V gene TRBV7-2 combines with J gene TRBJ2-3; no definite D call. Trimming removed 4 bases at V and 2 bases at J, with 10 bases between. The germline V gene encodes CDR1 SGHTA and CDR2 FQGNSA. There are 14 residues in the CDR3. CDR3 DNA: TGTGCCAGCAGCTCGGACGGACCCACAGATACGCAGTATTTT. It translates to CASSSDGPTDTQYF.

The chain uses TRBV27 and TRBJ2-3, with 12 bases that match TRBD2. CDR1 and CDR2 from the germline V gene are MNHEY and SMNVEV (reference sequence). With 3 bases clipped from V and 3 bases from J, the junction kept 13 bases outside the gene matches. CDR3 size: 19 residues. CDR3 residues: CASSFGASGGATATDTQYF. The CDR3 DNA reads as TGTGCCAGCAGTTTCGGGGCTAGCGGGGGGGCCACGGCGACAGATACGCAGTATTTT.

The V gene is TRBV29-1, the J gene TRBJ2-3; a weak D match, TRBD2 (5 bases). This CDR3 is built from 14 residues. V lost 5 bases and J lost 0, with 12 bases in between. Germline CDR1 SQVTM, CDR2 ANQGSEA. Written as DNA, the CDR3 is TGCAGCGTTCCCGGGGAGTCTAGCACAGATACGCAGTATTTT. It encodes CSVPGESSTDTQYF.

The chain uses TRBV7-9 and TRBJ2-5; 16 bases are shared with TRBD2. Germline V lookup: CDR1 SEHNR, CDR2 FQNEAQ (reference sequence). The CDR3 runs 19 residues. V gave up 5 bases and J gave up 5 bases; unmatched junction bases: 14. Written as DNA, the CDR3 is TGTGCCAGCAGCGGCCGAGGGACTAGCGGGGGGGCCGGATTGGAGACCCAGTACTTC. Its translation: CASSGRGTSGGAGLETQYF.

This rearrangement joins TRBV20-1 to TRBJ1-3; possibly TRBD1 for D (6 bases). This CDR3 spans 14 amino acids. Per germline, CDR1 DFQATT and CDR2 SNEGSKA (reference sequence). Trimming shortened V by 3 bases and J by 0 bases, and 9 bases separated the two germline ends. CDR3 in DNA: TGCAGTGCTAGGGGGGGCGGCTCTGGAAACACCATATATTTT. It translates to CSARGGGSGNTIYF.

This chain joins TRBV6-1 and TRBJ2-7; D possibly corresponds to TRBD1 (6 bases). CDR3 length equals 17 residues. The V and J ends lost 8 bases and 3 bases respectively, with 26 bases between them. Germline lookup yields CDR1 MNHNS and CDR2 SASEGT. The CDR3 region is CASAFKTSADRNYEQYF. CDR3 sequence (DNA): TGTGCCAGCGCGTTTAAGACGTCGGCGGACAGAAACTACGAGCAGTACTTC.

There are a few counts of this clonotype. The chain combines TRBV28 with TRBJ2-1; 12 positions match TRBD2. This CDR3 region has 18 residues. Germline V gene lookup returns CDR1 MDHEN and CDR2 SYDVKM. After removal of 8 bases from V and 4 bases from J, the junction contained 15 bases not matched to a gene. For the CDR3, the DNA is TGTGCCAGCTGGGCTAGCGGGGGGGCATCGATATCTTACAATGAGCAGTTCTTC. Amino acid sequence: CASWASGGASISYNEQFF.

Only a few counts were recorded for this clonotype. The V gene is TRBV11-2, the J gene TRBJ2-1; a weak D match, TRBD2 (6 bases). Trimming cost V 6 bases and J 2 bases, with 14 bases left between them. There are 15 residues in the CDR3. Germline CDR1 is SGHAT and CDR2 is FQNNGV. Here the CDR3 DNA reads TGTGCCAGCAGGCATACGTGGGGGGCCTACAATGAGCAGTTCTTC. Its protein is CASRHTWGAYNEQFF.

This clonotype was found a few times. The chain uses TRBV20-1 and TRBJ1-1; maybe TRBD1 (5 bases). Trimming pared 0 bases from V and 4 bases from J, leaving 12 bases between. CDR3 size: 14 residues. Looked up from germline, CDR1 is DFQATT and CDR2 is SNEGSKA (reference sequence). CDR3 loop: CSARDVGGVTEAFF. For the CDR3, the DNA is TGCAGTGCTAGAGACGTTGGGGGAGTCACTGAAGCTTTCTTT.

This clonotype was detected only once. This chain joins TRBV5-1 and TRBJ2-3; no firm D call. Trimming shortened V by 5 bases and J by 2 bases, and 18 bases separated the two germline ends. Germline V lookup: CDR1 SGHRS, CDR2 YFSETQ. The CDR3 has 16 residues. The CDR3 DNA follows: TGCGCCAGCAGTCCAGACGGAGTCCCCCCCACAGATACGCAGTATTTT. This sequence encodes CASSPDGVPPTDTQYF.

This clonotype came up many times. The rearrangement uses TRBV7-8 and TRBJ2-2; a possible D gene is TRBD1 (6 bases). Between the trimmed V and J ends, which lost 5 bases and 6 bases, there was a span of 10 bases. This CDR3 spans 13 amino acids. In germline, CDR1 is SGHVS, CDR2 FQNEAQ. The CDR3 coding sequence is TGTGCCAGCAGCCTCAGGGGATCCGGGGAGCTGTTTTTT. Its protein product is CASSLRGSGELFF. The full variable domain, in which reference TRBV7-8 and TRBJ2-2 provide the parts outside the CDR3, is GAGVSQSPRYKVAKRGQDVALRCDPISGHVSLFWYQQALGQGPEFLTYFQNEAQLDKSGLPSDRFFAERPEGSVSTLKIQRTQQEDSAVYLCASSLRGSGELFFGEGSRLTVL.

In its sample, this clonotype was seen many times. This chain joins TRBV4-1 and TRBJ2-4; no reliable D call. Germline CDR1 is MGHRA and CDR2 is YSYEKL. CDR3 size: 16 residues. Trimming left V 0 bases short and J 3 bases short, with 12 bases between. The chain's CDR3 is CASSQEGSLGKNIQYF. The DNA for the CDR3 is TGCGCCAGCAGCCAAGAAGGCTCCCTCGGCAAAAACATTCAGTACTTC.

The rearrangement joins TRBV28 to TRBJ2-2; D may be TRBD2 (6 bases). CDR1 and CDR2 from the germline V gene are MDHEN and SYDVKM. The length of the CDR3 is 12 residues. The CDR3 DNA follows: TGTGCTACCCCGGGGGTCAGCGGGGAGCTGTTTTTT. Translation gives CATPGVSGELFF.

The rearrangement links TRBV5-6 to TRBJ2-2, with D unresolved. CDR3 length equals 13 residues. From germline, CDR1 is SGHDT and CDR2 YYEEEE. V lost 0 bases to trimming and J lost 7 bases, with 7 bases between them. The CDR3 region has the DNA TGTGCCAGCAGCTTGGACGTAGGCGGGGAGCTGTTTTTT. This encodes CASSLDVGGELFF.

The chain has TRBV27 and TRBJ2-1; D is perhaps TRBD1 (5 bases). Trimming took off 6 bases at V and 10 bases at J, with 16 bases between the two ends. Germline assignment: CDR1 MNHEY and CDR2 SMNVEV (reference sequence). The CDR3 consists of 13 residues. This chain's CDR3 is CASRQKVQGEQFF. The CDR3 coding sequence is TGTGCCAGCAGACAAAAAGTCCAGGGAGAGCAGTTCTTC.

This chain connects TRBV12-5 to TRBJ2-1; the D gene could be TRBD1 or TRBD2 (6 bases each). With 5 bases removed from V and 5 bases from J, the gap between germline ends came to 13 bases. CDR3 size: 14 residues. Germline V CDR1 and CDR2: LGHNT, FRNRAP. CDR3: CASGGGTLNNEQFF. The CDR3 DNA reads TGTGCTAGTGGTGGCGGGACACTTAACAATGAGCAGTTCTTC.

In its sample, this clonotype was seen a few times. The chain is built from TRBV19 and TRBJ2-3; D gene ambiguous. V lost 3 bases to trimming and J lost 1 base, with 11 bases between them. CDR3 length: 15 residues. CDR1 and CDR2 (germline): LNHDA, SQIVND (reference sequence). CDR3 DNA: TGTGCCAGTAGTATGAGCAACAGACGCACAGATACGCAGTATTTT. This codes for CASSMSNRRTDTQYF.

This sequence joins TRBV7-9 and TRBJ1-2, with a tentative D call TRBD1 (5 bases). V was cut by 5 bases and J by 4 bases, with 23 bases left in between. CDR1 and CDR2 from the germline V gene are SEHNR and FQNEAQ (reference sequence). CDR3 length: 17 residues. CDR3 coding DNA: TGTGCCAGCAGCGGAAACCCCCGGCAGGGTAGGGTCTATGGCTACACCTTC. Translation gives CASSGNPRQGRVYGYTF.

The chain carries TRBV7-9 and TRBJ1-1, with 8 nucleotides matching TRBD1. Germline loops: CDR1 SEHNR, CDR2 FQNEAQ (reference sequence). The CDR3 extends over 15 amino acids. Germline trimming cut 5 bases from V and 8 bases from J; bases unmatched to any gene: 13. CDR3 protein: CASSPHTGTGLEAFF. For the CDR3, the DNA is TGTGCCAGCAGCCCCCACACCGGGACAGGATTAGAAGCTTTCTTT. Supplemented by reference TRBV7-9 and TRBJ1-1, the full variable domain reads DTGVSQNPRHKITKRGQNVTFRCDPISEHNRLYWYRQTLGQGPEFLTYFQNEAQLEKSRLLSDRFSAERPKGSFSTLEIQRTEQGDSAMYLCASSPHTGTGLEAFFGQGTRLTVV.

This clonotype has just a few counts. The chain has TRBV7-9 and TRBJ2-7; possibly TRBD1 for D (6 bases). Germline CDR1 reads SEHNR; CDR2 reads FQNEAQ (reference sequence). Deletions cut 6 bases from V and 2 bases from J, with 17 bases between. The CDR3 extends over 15 amino acids. This chain's CDR3 is CASSWDTKTAYEQYV. The CDR3 nucleotides are TGTGCCAGCAGTTGGGACACCAAGACCGCCTACGAGCAGTACGTC.

This clonotype was seen repeatedly, ten times or more. The chain joins TRBV10-2 to TRBJ2-2; D perhaps matches TRBD1 (5 bases). Trimming pared 7 bases from V and 4 bases from J, leaving 16 bases between. CDR3 length: 15 residues. The germline V gene encodes CDR1 WSHSY and CDR2 SAAADI. CDR3 protein: CASIGGARSTGELFF. The CDR3 coding sequence is TGCGCCAGCATAGGTGGGGCGCGTAGCACCGGGGAGCTGTTTTTT.

This clonotype showed up many times. The chain is built from TRBV7-6 and TRBJ1-4, with D uncertain. Looked up from germline, CDR1 is SGHVS and CDR2 is FNYEAQ. V was pared by 5 bases and J by 8 bases, with 12 bases between. The CDR3 totals 13 residues. The chain's CDR3 is CASSTLRQEKLFF. CDR3 DNA sequence: TGTGCCAGCAGCACACTACGTCAGGAAAAACTGTTTTTT.